The rows below give T cell receptor beta chains drawn from one sample of a study of T cells in localized non-small cell lung cancer. Libraries were prepared by immunoSEQ multiplex PCR; TCRdb keeps only in-frame clonotypes and omits some of them. The table has roughly 17,000 clones, around 88% seen once. Specimen: peripheral blood, collected before any cancer treatment. The source of these receptors is a male donor at least 60 years old with stage II squamous cell lung carcinoma. Each CDR3 is given with its conserved first and last residue. Fields, in order: J gene, V gene, D gene, clone size, CDR3 protein, CDR3 DNA. D genes are given only for firm matches. Clone sizes are given selectively: once, few, many, or a class where the clone is expanded.

j_gene: TRBJ2-7
v_gene: TRBV28
d_gene: NA
abundance: NA
CDR3aa: CASSPYSGAPYEQYF
CDR3nt: TGTGCCAGCAGCCCTTATAGCGGAGCGCCCTACGAGCAGTACTTC

j_gene: TRBJ2-1
v_gene: TRBV29-1
d_gene: TRBD2
abundance: NA
CDR3aa: CSLDSGLYNEQFF
CDR3nt: TGCAGCCTTGATAGCGGGCTGTACAATGAGCAGTTCTTC

j_gene: TRBJ1-1
v_gene: TRBV18
d_gene: NA
abundance: NA
CDR3aa: CASSPQPMNTEAFF
CDR3nt: TGTGCCAGCTCACCACAGCCCATGAACACTGAAGCTTTCTTT

j_gene: TRBJ1-1
v_gene: TRBV4-1
d_gene: TRBD1
abundance: NA
CDR3aa: CASSQDKGNRGVEAFF
CDR3nt: TGCGCCAGCAGCCAAGACAAAGGGAACAGGGGCGTTGAAGCTTTCTTT

j_gene: TRBJ2-7
v_gene: TRBV7-2
d_gene: TRBD1
abundance: NA
CDR3aa: CASSPRGSSYEQYF
CDR3nt: TGTGCCAGCAGCCCCAGGGGGAGCTCCTACGAGCAGTACTTC

j_gene: TRBJ2-3
v_gene: TRBV30
d_gene: NA
abundance: few
CDR3aa: CAWSRSTDTQYF
CDR3nt: TGTGCCTGGAGCAGAAGCACAGATACGCAGTATTTT

j_gene: TRBJ2-7
v_gene: TRBV10-1
d_gene: TRBD2
abundance: NA
CDR3aa: CASSPLAGGPKGQYF
CDR3nt: TGCGCCAGCAGTCCACTAGCGGGAGGGCCCAAAGGGCAGTACTTC

j_gene: TRBJ1-1
v_gene: TRBV9
d_gene: NA
abundance: NA
CDR3aa: CASSVDSNTEAFF
CDR3nt: TGTGCCAGCAGCGTCGACAGTAACACTGAAGCTTTCTTT

j_gene: TRBJ1-2
v_gene: TRBV4-1
d_gene: NA
abundance: NA
CDR3aa: CASSQEMTARVSNYGYTF
CDR3nt: TGCGCCAGCAGCCAAGAAATGACAGCGAGGGTTTCTAACTATGGCTACACCTTC

j_gene: TRBJ2-1
v_gene: TRBV11-2
d_gene: NA
abundance: NA
CDR3aa: CASRDGNEQFF
CDR3nt: TGTGCCAGCCGAGATGGGAATGAGCAGTTCTTC

j_gene: TRBJ2-5
v_gene: TRBV2
d_gene: NA
abundance: NA
CDR3aa: CASSSEGLARETQYF
CDR3nt: TGTGCCAGCAGCTCCGAGGGTCTAGCCCGAGAGACCCAGTACTTC

j_gene: TRBJ2-7
v_gene: TRBV5-1
d_gene: TRBD1
abundance: NA
CDR3aa: CASSRQPGQYSYEQYF
CDR3nt: TGCGCCAGCAGCCGTCAACCGGGACAGTATTCCTACGAGCAGTACTTC

j_gene: TRBJ2-6
v_gene: TRBV29-1
d_gene: TRBD2
abundance: NA
CDR3aa: CSVEGLAAGANVLTF
CDR3nt: TGCAGCGTTGAAGGACTAGCGGCTGGGGCCAACGTCCTGACTTTC

j_gene: TRBJ2-3
v_gene: TRBV9
d_gene: TRBD2
abundance: NA
CDR3aa: CASSESPYSGRTTDTQYF
CDR3nt: TGTGCCAGCAGCGAGTCCCCTTATAGCGGGAGAACCACAGATACGCAGTATTTT

j_gene: TRBJ2-6
v_gene: TRBV7-8
d_gene: TRBD1
abundance: NA
CDR3aa: CASSLSGQGISGANVLTF
CDR3nt: TGTGCCAGCAGCTTATCAGGACAGGGGATCTCTGGGGCCAACGTCCTGACTTTC

j_gene: TRBJ2-1
v_gene: TRBV5-1
d_gene: TRBD2
abundance: NA
CDR3aa: CASSLEPAGGFGNEQFF
CDR3nt: TGCGCCAGCAGCTTGGAGCCCGCGGGAGGGTTCGGTAATGAGCAGTTCTTC

j_gene: TRBJ2-7
v_gene: TRBV28
d_gene: TRBD2
abundance: few
CDR3aa: CASSLPGLGREQYF
CDR3nt: TGTGCCAGCAGTCTTCCGGGACTAGGACGAGAGCAGTACTTC

j_gene: TRBJ2-1
v_gene: TRBV7-7
d_gene: NA
abundance: NA
CDR3aa: CASSLGPTVYNEQFF
CDR3nt: TGTGCTAGCAGCTTAGGCCCGACGGTTTACAATGAGCAGTTCTTC

j_gene: TRBJ1-1
v_gene: TRBV27
d_gene: NA
abundance: NA
CDR3aa: CASSLGQVTEAFF
CDR3nt: TGTGCCAGCAGTTTAGGCCAGGTCACTGAAGCTTTCTTT

j_gene: TRBJ1-2
v_gene: TRBV5-1
d_gene: NA
abundance: NA
CDR3aa: CASSLGQRYGYTF
CDR3nt: TGCGCCAGCAGCTTGGGACAGAGGTATGGCTACACCTTC

j_gene: TRBJ2-1
v_gene: TRBV28
d_gene: TRBD2
abundance: NA
CDR3aa: CASSQSSGSVLLDEQFF
CDR3nt: TGTGCCAGCAGTCAGAGTAGCGGGAGCGTCCTCTTGGATGAGCAGTTCTTC

j_gene: TRBJ2-5
v_gene: TRBV5-4
d_gene: TRBD1
abundance: few
CDR3aa: CASSLVGTEQETQYF
CDR3nt: TGTGCCAGCAGCTTGGTCGGGACAGAACAAGAGACCCAGTACTTC

j_gene: TRBJ2-7
v_gene: TRBV5-6
d_gene: NA
abundance: NA
CDR3aa: CASSSPVGLEGINYEQYF
CDR3nt: TGTGCCAGCAGCTCACCCGTAGGACTGGAGGGAATTAACTACGAGCAGTACTTC

j_gene: TRBJ2-7
v_gene: TRBV28
d_gene: TRBD1
abundance: once
CDR3aa: CASRGQGAYEQYF
CDR3nt: TGTGCCAGCCGGGGACAGGGGGCCTACGAGCAGTACTTC

j_gene: TRBJ1-1
v_gene: TRBV7-2
d_gene: NA
abundance: NA
CDR3aa: CASSPGPWGGGNTEAFF
CDR3nt: TGTGCCAGCAGCCCCGGTCCCTGGGGAGGTGGGAACACTGAAGCTTTCTTT

j_gene: TRBJ2-2
v_gene: TRBV5-4
d_gene: TRBD2
abundance: NA
CDR3aa: CASSLGAGGNTGELFF
CDR3nt: TGTGCCAGCAGCTTGGGAGCGGGAGGAAACACCGGGGAGCTGTTTTTT

j_gene: TRBJ1-1
v_gene: TRBV7-9
d_gene: NA
abundance: NA
CDR3aa: CASSLARSVTEAFF
CDR3nt: TGTGCCAGCAGCTTGGCCAGATCGGTCACTGAAGCTTTCTTT

j_gene: TRBJ1-1
v_gene: TRBV7-9
d_gene: TRBD1
abundance: NA
CDR3aa: CASSHAGGAAPEAFF
CDR3nt: TGTGCCAGCAGCCACGCAGGGGGCGCCGCCCCTGAAGCTTTCTTT

j_gene: TRBJ1-5
v_gene: TRBV6-1
d_gene: NA
abundance: NA
CDR3aa: CASRGFLLDQPQHF
CDR3nt: TGTGCCAGCAGGGGGTTCCTGTTGGATCAGCCCCAGCATTTT

j_gene: TRBJ2-7
v_gene: TRBV5-1
d_gene: TRBD1
abundance: NA
CDR3aa: CASSNGQGYEQYF
CDR3nt: TGCGCCAGCAGCAATGGACAGGGCTACGAGCAGTACTTC

j_gene: TRBJ2-3
v_gene: TRBV4-1
d_gene: TRBD1
abundance: NA
CDR3aa: CASSLGTASTDTQYF
CDR3nt: TGCGCCAGCAGCCTCGGGACAGCTAGCACAGATACGCAGTATTTT

j_gene: TRBJ1-1
v_gene: TRBV30
d_gene: NA
abundance: NA
CDR3aa: CAWSRNAANTEAFF
CDR3nt: TGTGCCTGGAGTAGGAATGCGGCGAACACTGAAGCTTTCTTT

j_gene: TRBJ1-4
v_gene: TRBV7-9
d_gene: NA
abundance: NA
CDR3aa: CASSLTTGEKLFF
CDR3nt: TGTGCCAGCAGCTTGACGACGGGTGAAAAACTGTTTTTT

j_gene: TRBJ2-2
v_gene: TRBV5-1
d_gene: NA
abundance: NA
CDR3aa: CASSFGDTTGELFF
CDR3nt: TGCGCCAGCAGCTTTGGAGATACTACCGGGGAGCTGTTTTTT

j_gene: TRBJ1-2
v_gene: TRBV29-1
d_gene: NA
abundance: once
CDR3aa: CSVVQSYGYTF
CDR3nt: TGCAGCGTTGTACAGAGCTATGGCTACACCTTC

j_gene: TRBJ1-1
v_gene: TRBV19
d_gene: NA
abundance: NA
CDR3aa: CASKESGVNTEAFF
CDR3nt: TGTGCCAGTAAGGAGTCGGGCGTGAACACTGAAGCTTTCTTT

j_gene: TRBJ1-1
v_gene: TRBV6-5
d_gene: NA
abundance: NA
CDR3aa: CASSYSAGTNTEAFF
CDR3nt: TGTGCCAGCAGTTACTCGGCAGGGACGAACACTGAAGCTTTCTTT

j_gene: TRBJ2-7
v_gene: TRBV30
d_gene: TRBD1
abundance: once
CDR3aa: CAWSGGTGPSYEQYF
CDR3nt: TGTGCCTGGAGTGGGGGGACAGGGCCCTCCTACGAGCAGTACTTC

j_gene: TRBJ2-7
v_gene: TRBV9
d_gene: TRBD1
abundance: NA
CDR3aa: CASSVRGQGYEQYF
CDR3nt: TGTGCCAGCAGCGTTAGAGGACAGGGCTACGAGCAGTACTTC

j_gene: TRBJ2-7
v_gene: TRBV5-6
d_gene: NA
abundance: NA
CDR3aa: CASSFGPGIYEQYF
CDR3nt: TGTGCCAGCAGCTTCGGACCAGGGATCTACGAGCAGTACTTC

j_gene: TRBJ1-5
v_gene: TRBV16
d_gene: NA
abundance: NA
CDR3aa: CASSQSKGRRIFNQPQHF
CDR3nt: TGTGCCAGCAGCCAATCCAAGGGGAGGAGGATATTCAATCAGCCCCAGCATTTT

j_gene: TRBJ2-5
v_gene: TRBV18
d_gene: NA
abundance: NA
CDR3aa: CASSPQVTGQETQYF
CDR3nt: TGTGCCAGCTCACCACAGGTTACAGGCCAAGAGACCCAGTACTTC

j_gene: TRBJ1-5
v_gene: TRBV2
d_gene: TRBD1
abundance: NA
CDR3aa: CASSRQGLGNQPQHF
CDR3nt: TGTGCCAGCAGCCGACAGGGGCTAGGCAATCAGCCCCAGCATTTT

j_gene: TRBJ1-1
v_gene: TRBV5-1
d_gene: TRBD1
abundance: once
CDR3aa: CASSQGTENTEAFF
CDR3nt: TGCGCCAGCAGCCAAGGGACAGAGAACACTGAAGCTTTCTTT

j_gene: TRBJ1-1
v_gene: TRBV6-5
d_gene: NA
abundance: once
CDR3aa: CASSSRDKGTEAFF
CDR3nt: TGTGCCAGCAGTTCAAGGGACAAGGGAACTGAAGCTTTCTTT